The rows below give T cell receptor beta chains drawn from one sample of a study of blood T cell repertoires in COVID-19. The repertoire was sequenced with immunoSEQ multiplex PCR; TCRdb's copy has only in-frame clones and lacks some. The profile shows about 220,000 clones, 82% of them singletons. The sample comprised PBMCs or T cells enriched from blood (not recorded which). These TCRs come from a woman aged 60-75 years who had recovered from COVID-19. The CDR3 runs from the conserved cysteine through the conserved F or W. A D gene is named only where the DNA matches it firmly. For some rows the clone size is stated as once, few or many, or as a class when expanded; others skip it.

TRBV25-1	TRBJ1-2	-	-	CASKSGDGYTF	TGTGCCAGCAAGTCAGGGGATGGCTACACCTTC
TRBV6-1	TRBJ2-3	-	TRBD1	CASSWGTVTDTQYF	TGTGCCAGCAGTTGGGGGACAGTCACAGATACGCAGTATTTT
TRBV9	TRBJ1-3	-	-	CASSRGSASSGNTIYF	TGTGCCAGCAGCCGGGGGTCTGCCAGCTCTGGAAACACCATATATTTT
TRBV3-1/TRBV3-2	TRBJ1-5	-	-	CASSQGTQSTNQPQHF	TGTGCCAGCAGCCAAGGCACACAGTCCACCAATCAGCCCCAGCATTTT
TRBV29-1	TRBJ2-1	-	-	CSVELPTSHEQFF	TGCAGCGTTGAACTCCCCACTTCCCATGAGCAGTTCTTC
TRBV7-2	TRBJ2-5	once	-	CASSLTVKETQYF	TGTGCCAGCAGCCTGACAGTTAAAGAGACCCAGTACTTC
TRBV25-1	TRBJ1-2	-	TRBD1	CASAASSTGRYGYTF	TGTGCCAGCGCGGCGTCCTCGACAGGGCGTTATGGCTACACCTTC
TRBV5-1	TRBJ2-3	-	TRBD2	CASSGTSGSADTQYF	TGCGCCAGCAGCGGGACTAGCGGGAGCGCAGATACGCAGTATTTT
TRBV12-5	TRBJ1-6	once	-	CASGPDSYNSPLHF	TGTGCTAGTGGGCCGGACAGTTATAATTCACCCCTCCACTTT
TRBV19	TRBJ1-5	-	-	CASSMPQKLNQPQHF	TGTGCCAGTAGTATGCCACAGAAGCTCAATCAGCCCCAGCATTTT
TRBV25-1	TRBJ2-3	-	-	CARLQDHKEDTQYF	TGTGCCAGACTACAGGACCACAAGGAAGATACGCAGTATTTT
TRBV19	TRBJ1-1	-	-	CASSQGLGTEAFF	TGTGCCAGTAGCCAGGGGTTGGGGACTGAAGCTTTCTTT
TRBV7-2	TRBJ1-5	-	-	CASSLSGRPQHF	TGTGCCAGCAGCTTATCGGGAAGGCCCCAGCATTTT
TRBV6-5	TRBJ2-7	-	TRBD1	CASRPRGQGGHEQYF	TGTGCCAGCAGACCCCGGGGACAGGGGGGCCACGAGCAGTACTTC
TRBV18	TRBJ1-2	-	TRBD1	CASSVDRAYGYTF	TGTGCCAGTAGCGTTGACAGGGCCTATGGCTACACCTTC
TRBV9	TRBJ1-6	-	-	CASSVEGALTLHF	TGTGCCAGCAGCGTAGAGGGAGCCTTAACCCTCCACTTT
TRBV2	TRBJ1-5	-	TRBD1	CASSGGQGGNQPQHF	TGTGCCAGCAGCGGGGGACAGGGGGGAAATCAGCCCCAGCATTTT
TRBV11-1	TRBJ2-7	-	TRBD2	CASSSGGEQYF	TGTGCCAGCAGCTCGGGGGGTGAGCAGTACTTC
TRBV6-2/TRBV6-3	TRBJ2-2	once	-	CASSKGGATVNTGELFF	TGTGCCAGCAGCAAAGGGGGTGCGACAGTGAACACCGGGGAGCTGTTTTTT
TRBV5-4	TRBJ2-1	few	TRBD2	CASSSNPLAGYNEQFF	TGTGCCAGCAGCTCGAATCCCCTAGCGGGGTACAATGAGCAGTTCTTC
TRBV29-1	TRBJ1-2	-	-	CSVDSGIDYGYTF	TGCAGCGTTGACTCAGGGATTGACTATGGCTACACCTTC
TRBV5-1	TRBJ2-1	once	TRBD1	CASSSTGTGGYNEQFF	TGCGCCAGCAGCTCTACCGGGACAGGGGGTTACAATGAGCAGTTCTTC
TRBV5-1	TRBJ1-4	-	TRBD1	CASSSQGANEKLFF	TGCGCCAGCAGCTCACAGGGGGCCAATGAAAAACTGTTTTTT
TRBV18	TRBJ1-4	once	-	CASSQSGEKLFF	TGTGCCAGCTCACAATCGGGGGAAAAACTGTTTTTT
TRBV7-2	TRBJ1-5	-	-	CASSFAQGPNQPQHF	TGTGCCAGCAGCTTCGCACAGGGCCCAAATCAGCCCCAGCATTTT
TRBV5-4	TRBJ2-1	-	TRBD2	CASSWEPGLASNEQFF	TGTGCCAGCAGCTGGGAACCGGGACTAGCATCCAATGAGCAGTTCTTC
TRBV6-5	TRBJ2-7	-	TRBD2	CASSSLPLAGGYEQYF	TGTGCCAGCAGTTCCCTTCCCCTAGCGGGAGGGTACGAGCAGTACTTC
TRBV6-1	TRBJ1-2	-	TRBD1	CASSENGQGPANYGYTF	TGTGCCAGCAGTGAAAATGGACAGGGCCCAGCTAACTATGGCTACACCTTC
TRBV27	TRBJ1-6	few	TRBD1	CASSPGTGGRSPLHF	TGTGCCAGCAGTCCCGGGACAGGGGGCCGTTCACCCCTCCACTTT
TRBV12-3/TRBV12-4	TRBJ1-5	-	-	CASSPQDFGPQHF	TGTGCCAGCAGTCCACAGGATTTTGGGCCCCAGCATTTT
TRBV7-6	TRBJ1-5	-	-	CASSRQEDQPQHF	TGTGCCAGCAGTCGCCAGGAGGATCAGCCCCAGCATTTT
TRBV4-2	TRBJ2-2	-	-	CASSQVDTGELFF	TGTGCCAGCAGCCAAGTCGACACCGGGGAGCTGTTTTTT
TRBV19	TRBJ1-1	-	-	CATKPTQRGNTEAFF	TGTGCCACTAAACCTACACAGCGGGGGAACACTGAAGCTTTCTTT
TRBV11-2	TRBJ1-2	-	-	CASSPSPGVQSSYGYTF	TGTGCCAGCAGCCCAAGCCCCGGGGTACAGTCGTCCTATGGCTACACCTTC
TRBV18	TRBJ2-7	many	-	CASSPTTDSYEQYF	TGTGCCAGCTCACCGACGACAGACTCCTACGAGCAGTACTTC
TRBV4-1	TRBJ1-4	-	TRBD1	CASSRGQGANEKLFF	TGCGCCAGCAGCCGAGGACAGGGAGCTAATGAAAAACTGTTTTTT
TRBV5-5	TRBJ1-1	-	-	CASSWDIVTEAFF	TGTGCCAGCAGCTGGGACATCGTGACTGAAGCTTTCTTT
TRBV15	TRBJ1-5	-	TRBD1	CATSREDGTGRNQPQHF	TGTGCCACCAGCAGGGAAGATGGGACAGGGCGCAATCAGCCCCAGCATTTT
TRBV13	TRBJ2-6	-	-	CASSLGQQGGANVLTF	TGTGCCAGCAGCTTAGGTCAACAGGGTGGGGCCAACGTCCTGACTTTC
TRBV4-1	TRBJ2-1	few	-	CASSQASRGEQFF	TGCGCCAGCAGCCAAGCCTCGCGGGGTGAGCAGTTCTTC